The T cell receptor (beta chain) under discussion was sequenced for a study of control samples from healthy donors and cancer patients. The CDR3 covers 13 residues. V lost 3 bases and J lost 6, with 11 bases in between. Sequencing used immunoSEQ multiplex PCR; TCRdb keeps in-frame clones, though not all of them. The data contain 76,000 or so clones, about 89% of them singletons. The TCR sequence derives from a woman in her fifties or sixties with colorectal cancer. V gene TRBV12-3 or TRBV12-4 combines with J gene TRBJ1-2; no clear D gene. Material: PBMCs. The CDR3 loop reads CASSLEGSNGYTF. The CDR3 coding sequence is TGTGCCAGCAGTTTGGAGGGTTCGAATGGCTACACCTTC.